These 19 T cell receptor beta chains were all obtained from the same sample, sequenced in a study of blood T cell repertoires in COVID-19. TCRdb keeps only in-frame clones here, not all; method: immunoSEQ multiplex PCR. The table records under 150,000 clones, approximately 82% of them present only once. Material for sequencing was peripheral blood. These TCRs come from a man aged 25 to 40 with acute or convalescent COVID-19.

The chain uses TRBV7-3 and TRBJ2-3; the D gene is possibly TRBD2 (7 bases). Between the trimmed V and J ends, which lost 5 bases and 5 bases, there was a span of 20 bases. Germline CDR1 is SGHTA and CDR2 is FQGTGA. This CDR3 is 16 amino acids long. CDR3 coding DNA: TGTGCCAGCAGCGCGACCCCGGGGGGCCTAAGAGATACGCAGTATTTT. Amino acid sequence: CASSATPGGLRDTQYF. The full variable domain, with the rest looked up from reference TRBV7-3 and TRBJ2-3, is GAGVSQTPSNKVTEKGKYVELRCDPISGHTALYWYRQSLGQGPEFLIYFQGTGAADDSGLPNDRFFAVRPEGSVSTLKIQRTERGDSAVYLCASSATPGGLRDTQYFGPGTRLTVL.

V is TRBV9 and J is TRBJ2-2, with D unclear. CDR3 length equals 15 residues. Deletions cut 0 bases from V and 2 bases from J, with 8 bases between. CDR1 is SGDLS, CDR2 YYNGEE, per germline. CDR3 loop: CASSVGVFNTGELFF. CDR3 DNA: TGTGCCAGCAGCGTAGGTGTCTTTAACACCGGGGAGCTGTTTTTT.

The CDR3 DNA reads TGTGCCAGCAGCTTAACGTGGAGAGCAGAGACCCAGTACTTC. This translates into CASSLTWRAETQYF. This rearrangement joins TRBV5-5 to TRBJ2-5; D is unclear. The CDR3 sequence is 14 residues long. With 2 bases removed from V and 4 bases from J, the gap between germline ends came to 12 bases. Per germline, CDR1 SGHKS and CDR2 YYEKEE (reference sequence).

The V call is TRBV4-3, the J call TRBJ1-1; the D gene is possibly TRBD1 (6 bases). The V gene lost 0 bases and the J gene lost 5 bases, with 16 bases spanning the gap. This CDR3 region has 16 residues. Germline V CDR1 and CDR2: LGHNA, YSLEER. DNA for the CDR3: TGCGCCAGCAGCCAAGATAACGCAGGGGCGGGTACTGAAGCTTTCTTT. Amino acid sequence: CASSQDNAGAGTEAFF.

The chain combines TRBV13 with TRBJ2-1, with 9 bases matching TRBD2. The germline CDR1 and CDR2 sequences are PRHDT and FYEKMQ (reference sequence). The CDR3 has 15 residues. V dropped 5 bases and J dropped 1; count of bases not matched to a gene: 3. The CDR3 sequence is CASSLRGGSYNEQFF. The CDR3 DNA is TGTGCCAGCAGCCTGCGGGGGGGGTCCTACAATGAGCAGTTCTTC.

The chain links TRBV6-6 to TRBJ1-6, with unresolved D. V lost 5 bases to trimming and J lost 15 bases, with 11 bases between them. This CDR3 spans 11 amino acids. Germline V gives CDR1 MNHNY, CDR2 SVGAGI (reference sequence). This CDR3 is CASSAGMFLHF. In nucleotides, the CDR3 is TGTGCCAGCAGTGCAGGAATGTTCCTCCACTTT.

This chain connects TRBV14 to TRBJ1-1, with D uncertain. Germline V CDR1 and CDR2: SGHDN, FVKESK. The CDR3 consists of 14 residues. The germline V and J ends were trimmed by 1 base and 2 bases, with 8 bases remaining between them. The CDR3 sequence: CASSQGQVNTEAFF. The CDR3, as DNA: TGTGCCAGCAGCCAAGGGCAGGTCAACACTGAAGCTTTCTTT.

This chain links TRBV27 with TRBJ1-2; D not certain. Germline loops: CDR1 MNHEY, CDR2 SMNVEV (reference sequence). V lost 5 bases and J 1 base, leaving 8 bases between the germline ends. The CDR3 covers 13 residues. CDR3 sequence reads: CASSRSFNYGYTF. In DNA form, the CDR3 reads TGTGCCAGCAGTAGGAGTTTTAACTATGGCTACACCTTC.

This clone appeared a few times. The chain carries TRBV11-3 and TRBJ2-1, with 8 bases that match TRBD2. The V gene's germline CDR1 is SGHNT and CDR2 YENEEA. The CDR3 consists of 16 residues. The V and J ends lost 0 bases and 7 bases, in that order; junction bases with no gene match: 8. CDR3 nucleotides: TGTGCCAGCAGCTTAGACGGGACTAGAGCGGGGAATGAGCAGTTCTTC. It codes for CASSLDGTRAGNEQFF.

The rearrangement uses TRBV3-1 (or the pseudogene TRBV3-2) and TRBJ2-3, with 11 positions matching TRBD2. The trim removed 1 base at V and 4 bases at J, leaving 1 base unmatched. This CDR3 comprises 15 residues. Germline values: CDR1 LGHDT, CDR2 YNNKEL (reference sequence). The CDR3 protein is CASSQVLAGADTQYF. In DNA, the CDR3 is TGTGCCAGCAGCCAAGTACTAGCGGGGGCAGATACGCAGTATTTT.

V is TRBV19 and J is TRBJ1-2; D might be TRBD1 (6 bases). The V and J ends lost 2 bases and 10 bases respectively, with 20 bases between them. CDR3 size: 15 residues. CDR1 is LNHDA and CDR2 is SQIVND in the germline V gene (reference sequence). CDR3 in amino acids: CASSIFTRTASDYTF. The CDR3 DNA is TGTGCCAGTAGTATATTTACCAGGACAGCGAGTGACTACACCTTC.

The J gene is TRBJ1-1, the V gene TRBV6-2 or TRBV6-3; 10 nucleotides line up with TRBD1. V shed 2 bases, J shed 5 bases, and the junction held 8 bases outside the gene matches. Germline V gives CDR1 MNHEY, CDR2 SVGEGT. This CDR3 comprises 16 residues. The CDR3 spells CASSYTRTGGETEAFF. The CDR3 bases are TGTGCCAGCAGTTACACTCGGACAGGGGGGGAGACTGAAGCTTTCTTT.

J is TRBJ2-7 and V is TRBV7-4; 10 bases are shared with TRBD2. The CDR3 loop spans 17 amino acids. J gave up 3 bases and V 5 bases, and 13 bases lay outside the gene matches. Germline CDR1 and CDR2: SGHVT and SQSDAQ. CDR3 region: CASSPRLAGVRSYEQYV. In DNA form, the CDR3 reads TGTGCCAGCAGCCCCCGACTAGCGGGCGTTAGGAGCTACGAGCAGTACGTC.

Only one count was recorded for this clone. The CDR3 DNA sequence: TGTGCCAGCAGCTTGGAGGGGAAGGGCACCATATATTTT. Its translation: CASSLEGKGTIYF. The rearrangement links TRBV5-4 to TRBJ1-3, with D tentatively TRBD1 (5 bases). Trimming took 0 bases from V and 9 from J, leaving 10 bases between them. Germline V gene lookup returns CDR1 SGHNT and CDR2 YYREEE (reference sequence). The CDR3 consists of 13 residues.

The chain links TRBV3-1 (or the pseudogene TRBV3-2) to TRBJ1-1; D ambiguous. Between the trimmed V and J ends, which lost 0 bases and 1 base, there was a span of 15 bases. Germline CDR1 and CDR2: LGHDT and YNNKEL (reference sequence). This CDR3 comprises 17 residues. The CDR3 here is CASSQDAMLGPNTEAFF. The CDR3 DNA reads TGTGCCAGCAGCCAAGATGCGATGCTGGGCCCGAACACTGAAGCTTTCTTT.

V and J are TRBV2 and TRBJ1-1, with 7 bases that match TRBD1. V gave up 6 bases and J gave up 3 bases; unmatched junction bases: 10. Germline V gene sequence: CDR1 SNHLY, CDR2 FYNNEI. The CDR3 spans 15 residues. As DNA, the CDR3 is TGTGCCAGCAGGTCTAGACAGGGATGGGACACTGAAGCTTTCTTT. Its translation is CASRSRQGWDTEAFF.

J is TRBJ1-2 and V is TRBV29-1; weak D call: TRBD1 (5 bases). V shed 6 bases and J shed 8 bases, with 16 bases lying between them. Germline V gene sequence: CDR1 SQVTM, CDR2 ANQGSEA. CDR3 size: 12 residues. Written as DNA, the CDR3 is TGCAGCGTGCCATACGGGGGAGTCGGCTACACCTTC. Translated, it gives CSVPYGGVGYTF.

The chain is built from TRBV6-2 or TRBV6-3 and TRBJ1-2, with TRBD1 matching 8 bases. Trimming removed 6 bases from V and 5 bases from J; junction bases left unmatched: 8. The germline V gene encodes CDR1 MNHEY and CDR2 SVGEGT. The CDR3 is 14 amino acids. The CDR3 sequence is CASSPGQDPYGYTF. Here the CDR3 DNA reads TGTGCCAGCAGCCCGGGACAGGACCCATATGGCTACACCTTC.

CDR3 nucleotide sequence: TGTGCCAGCAGCAAATTAGGGGGAGCGACCACAGATACGCAGTATTTT. Translation gives CASSKLGGATTDTQYF. The gene calls are TRBV21-1 and TRBJ2-3; the tabulated D call, TRBD1, remains unverified against the DNA. TRBV21-1 is noted as a pseudogene. This CDR3 region has 16 residues.